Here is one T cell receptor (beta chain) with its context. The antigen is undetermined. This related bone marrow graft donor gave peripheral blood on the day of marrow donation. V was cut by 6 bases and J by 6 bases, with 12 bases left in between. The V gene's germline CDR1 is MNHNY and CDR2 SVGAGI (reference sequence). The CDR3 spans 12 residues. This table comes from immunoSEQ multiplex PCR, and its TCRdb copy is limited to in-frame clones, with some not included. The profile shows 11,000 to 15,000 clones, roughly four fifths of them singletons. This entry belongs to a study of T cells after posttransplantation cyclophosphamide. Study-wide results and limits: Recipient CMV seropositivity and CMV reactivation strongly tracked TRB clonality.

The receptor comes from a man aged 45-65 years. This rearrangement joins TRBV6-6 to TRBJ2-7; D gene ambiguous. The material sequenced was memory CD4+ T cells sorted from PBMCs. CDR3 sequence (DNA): TGTGCCAGCAGACCCGGTACGAGCGAGCAGTACTTC. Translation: CASRPGTSEQYF.